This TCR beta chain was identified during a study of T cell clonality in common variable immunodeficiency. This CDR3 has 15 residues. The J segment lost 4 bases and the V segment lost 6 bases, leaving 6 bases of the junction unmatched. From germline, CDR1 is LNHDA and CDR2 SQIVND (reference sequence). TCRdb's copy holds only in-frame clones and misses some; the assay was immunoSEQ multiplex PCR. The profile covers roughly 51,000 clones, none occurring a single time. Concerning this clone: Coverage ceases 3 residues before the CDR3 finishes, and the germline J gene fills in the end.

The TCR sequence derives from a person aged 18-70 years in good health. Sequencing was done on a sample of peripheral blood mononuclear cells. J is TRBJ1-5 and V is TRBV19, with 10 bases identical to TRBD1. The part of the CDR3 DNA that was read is TGTGCCAGTAGGGACCCGGACAGGGGGAATCAGCCC. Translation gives CASRDPDRGNQP. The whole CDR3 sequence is CASRDPDRGNQPQHF.